The T cell receptor (beta chain) under discussion was sequenced for a study of molecular identifiers for immune sequencing clone quantification. Study-level information: Naive CD8 RNA (around 20,000 or 99,000 cells) was divided into five aliquots, with four sequenced. Study-level points and caveats: Whereas naive cells kept under 1% of molecules in clones above 20 RNA copies, such clones held over 97% in effectors.

Remarks on this clonotype: Its target is unknown. A much larger clonotype is one base distant, so this may be a read error.

Bulk TCR library preparation followed previously described methods with listed TCR primers. MiXCR was run by TCRdb on the PCR reads, yielding one entry per CDR3 protein. The top ten hold about 0.99% of the sample, which has approximately 97,000 distinct CDR3 sequences, 20% to 25% seen once. This TCR came from a human donor in good health. Some libraries in this study had Jurkat cell RNA spiked in. Sequencing used naive CD8+ T cells from blood, with Jurkat cell RNA spiked in. The subset: FACS-sorted CD8+CD4-CCR7+CD45RA+ naive T cells.

CDR3 sequence reads: CTSSQERGSAEAFF. The CDR3 bases are TGCACCAGCAGCCAAGAACGGGGGAGCGCTGAAGCTTTCTTT. This chain connects TRBV4-3 to TRBJ1-1; D perhaps matches TRBD1 (5 bases). Germline CDR1 is LGHNA and CDR2 is YSLEER. There are 14 residues in the CDR3.